This T cell receptor beta chain was captured in a study of Graves' ophthalmopathy and Graves' hyperthyroidism. Study results and limitations: As the model predicted ophthalmopathy progression, it achieved a sensitivity of 70.59% and a specificity of about 78%.

The study excluded patients with other autoimmune diseases, uncontrolled infections, pregnancy or lactation. Orbital computed tomography, thyroid ultrasound, TRAb, serum thyroxine and clinical symptoms formed the basis of diagnosis. RNA transcripts provided the template for amplifying TCR beta CDR3 regions. Second-round multiplex PCR followed a first-round RT-PCR using HTBI primers. TCRdb passed the multiplex PCR reads through MiXCR, listing each CDR3 protein once. The sample yields around 670,000 distinct CDR3 sequences, 35% to 50% seen once. There are many counts of this clonotype. Its antigen is still unknown. Germline values: CDR1 SQVTM, CDR2 ANQGSEA. The V and J ends lost 4 bases and 4 bases respectively, with 14 bases between them. The CDR3 totals 13 residues.

The receptor's source is an adult man with Graves' ophthalmopathy. Material for sequencing was peripheral blood. V is TRBV29-1 and J is TRBJ2-7, with D perhaps TRBD2 (5 bases). In nucleotides, the CDR3 is TGCAGCGTTGTGATACTAGACCCTTACGAGCAGTACTTC. It encodes CSVVILDPYEQYF.